The 17 T cell receptor beta chains listed next were all sequenced from one sample in a study of T-cell memory formation after mild COVID-19 (dated by TCRdb to about 2021). Library generation was performed with 5' RACE. Sequencing was carried out with an Illumina NovaSeq 6000. TCRdb cleaned the public reads at Q25 with fastp, built clones with MiXCR and kept in-frame beta chains. Under each unique CDR3 protein, matching rows form one entry showing the most common genes and DNA. This sample gives around 300,000 distinct CDR3 sequences in total; around 15% of them show up just once. The top ten hold 20% to 25% of the sample. Sequences were obtained from PBMCs or a T cell subset sorted from them (not recorded which). Receptors were obtained from a man aged 18 to 35 who had mild COVID-19 (a few samples of this study predate the infection). The sample titles of this study are shuffled in the database, so cell type and time point are left out; the donor was told from shared clones.

This clonotype appeared a few times. The chain is built from TRBV6-2 or TRBV6-3 and TRBJ2-5; 9 bases fit TRBD1. The germline V gene encodes CDR1 MNHEY and CDR2 SVGEGT. Trimming removed 4 bases from V and 7 bases from J; junction bases left unmatched: 10. The CDR3 sequence is 15 residues long. The CDR3 region is CASSSRDRATGTQYF. In DNA form, the CDR3 reads TGTGCCAGCAGTTCCCGGGACAGGGCCACGGGGACCCAGTACTTC.

The genes are TRBV24-1 and TRBJ1-1; D uncertain. The ends were cut back, 1 base at V and 3 bases at J, with 5 bases in the middle. The CDR3 length is 13 residues. Germline V CDR1 and CDR2: KGHDR, SFDVKD. In DNA, the CDR3 is TGTGCCACCAGTGATTTCGAGGACACTGAAGCTTTCTTT. Residues: CATSDFEDTEAFF.

This clonotype was counted between two and nine times. The CDR3: CASSFAPETEAFF. CDR3 sequence (DNA): TGTGCCAGCAGCTTCGCCCCTGAAACTGAAGCTTTCTTT. The chain has TRBV7-2 and TRBJ1-1; the D is unclear. V dropped 3 bases and J dropped 5 bases, with 10 bases sitting between them. CDR1 SGHTA and CDR2 FQGNSA come from the germline V gene. The CDR3 runs to 13 residues.

Here the CDR3 DNA reads TGTGCCAGCAGCTTACAGGGAACCTACACCTTC. Its protein product is CASSLQGTYTF. This rearrangement joins TRBV5-4 to TRBJ1-2, with a tentative D call TRBD1 (6 bases). V was cut by 2 bases and J by 10 bases, with 9 bases left in between. Germline V gives CDR1 SGHNT, CDR2 YYREEE (reference sequence). There are 11 residues in the CDR3.

The rearrangement uses TRBV5-1 and TRBJ1-1; D is possibly TRBD1 (6 bases). V lost 0 bases and J lost 5, with 14 bases in between. Looked up from germline, CDR1 is SGHRS and CDR2 is YFSETQ. The CDR3 totals 15 residues. The CDR3 DNA reads as TGCGCCAGCAGCTTGGAAACAACAGGGACGACTGAAGCTTTCTTT. Amino acid sequence: CASSLETTGTTEAFF.

This clonotype was recorded a few times. The V and J genes are TRBV7-2 and TRBJ1-5, with D perhaps TRBD1 (6 bases). V was trimmed by 2 bases and J by 4 bases, leaving 15 bases between them. The germline CDR1 and CDR2 sequences are SGHTA and FQGNSA. There are 16 residues in the CDR3. DNA of the CDR3: TGTGCCAGCAGCTTACAGAACAGGGCCCTAAATCAGCCCCAGCATTTT. Encoded protein: CASSLQNRALNQPQHF.

The CDR3 DNA is TGTGCCAGCAGCCAAGGCAACAGAGACCTCTGGGGCTACACCTTC. Amino acid sequence: CASSQGNRDLWGYTF. V and J are TRBV3-1 and TRBJ1-2; no clear D. This CDR3 contains 15 residues. V shed 1 base and J shed 8 bases, with 17 bases lying between them. CDR1 LGHDT and CDR2 YNNKEL come from the germline V gene (reference sequence).

The table lists this clonotype with a few counts. The chain couples TRBV20-1 to TRBJ1-4; 7 positions agree with TRBD1. The CDR3 has 13 amino acids. CDR1 is DFQATT, CDR2 SNEGSKA, per germline (reference sequence). Trimming cost V 6 bases and J 6 bases; bases outside gene matches: 7. CDR3 in DNA: TGCAGTGCGAACAGGGGAGAGGATGAAAAACTGTTTTTT. As protein: CSANRGEDEKLFF.

This chain connects TRBV7-2 to TRBJ2-1, with D possibly being TRBD2 (5 bases). V lost 8 bases, J lost 7 bases, and 18 bases lay in between. Germline V gene data show CDR1 as SGHTA and CDR2 as FQGNSA. The CDR3 is 14 residues long. In nucleotides, the CDR3 is TGTGCCAGCCGTAAGGCGGAGGCTTGGAATGAGCAGTTCTTC. Amino acids: CASRKAEAWNEQFF.

V is TRBV7-8 and J is TRBJ1-2; D is possibly TRBD1 (5 bases). V lost 5 bases and J lost 0, with 13 bases in between. This CDR3 contains 15 residues. Germline assignment: CDR1 SGHVS and CDR2 FQNEAQ. For the CDR3, the DNA is TGTGCCAGCAGCCCAGGGAGAAGGCCTAACTATGGCTACACCTTC. Amino acids: CASSPGRRPNYGYTF.

This clonotype was found a few times. This rearrangement joins TRBV6-2 or TRBV6-3 to TRBJ2-3; possibly TRBD2 for D (6 bases). This CDR3 contains 15 residues. V was shortened by 4 bases and J by 1 base, with 12 bases between the two germline ends. Germline V gene sequence: CDR1 MNHEY, CDR2 SVGEGT. This CDR3 is CASSSPGLGTDTQYF. For the CDR3, the DNA is TGTGCCAGCAGTTCCCCGGGACTCGGCACAGATACGCAGTATTTT.

This chain connects TRBV2 to TRBJ2-6; TRBD2 might be the D (5 bases). V lost 4 bases and J lost 1, with 14 bases in between. This CDR3 comprises 17 residues. CDR1 SNHLY and CDR2 FYNNEI come from the germline V gene. Here the CDR3 reads CASSARRNLSGANVLTF. The CDR3 DNA follows: TGTGCCAGCAGTGCACGGAGGAATCTGTCTGGGGCCAACGTCCTGACTTTC.

This rearrangement joins TRBV7-2 to TRBJ1-3; D is uncertain. Deletions cut 2 bases from V and 4 bases from J, with 9 bases between. Per germline, CDR1 SGHTA and CDR2 FQGNSA. The CDR3 loop spans 14 amino acids. Written as DNA, the CDR3 is TGTGCCAGCAGCTTAACCCCAGGAGGAAACACCATATATTTT. Its protein is CASSLTPGGNTIYF.

CDR3 sequence reads: CASSRDPQDGEQFF. The CDR3 DNA sequence: TGTGCCAGCAGCCGAGACCCACAAGACGGTGAGCAGTTCTTC. The chain joins TRBV7-2 to TRBJ2-1; D gene uncertain. Trimming removed 5 bases from V and 9 bases from J, with 17 bases in between. Per germline, CDR1 SGHTA and CDR2 FQGNSA. The CDR3 loop spans 14 amino acids.

This clonotype has more than one count but fewer than ten. The chain recombines TRBV28 with TRBJ2-4, with 8 bases identical to TRBD1. V was clipped by 8 bases and J by 7 bases; unmatched bases: 4. The germline V gene has CDR1 MDHEN and CDR2 SYDVKM. CDR3 length equals 12 residues. CDR3: CASLTGDNIQYF. The CDR3 DNA follows: TGTGCCAGCTTGACAGGGGATAACATTCAGTACTTC. The entire variable domain, with the rest obtained from reference TRBV28 and TRBJ2-4, is as follows: DVKVTQSSRYLVKRTGEKVFLECVQDMDHENMFWYRQDPGLGLRLIYFSYDVKMKEKGDIPEGYSVSREKKERFSLILESASTNQTSMYLCASLTGDNIQYFGAGTRLSVL.

This sequence joins TRBV28 and TRBJ2-7; D is perhaps TRBD2 (6 bases). Trimming took 5 bases from V and 4 from J, leaving 12 bases between them. In germline, CDR1 is MDHEN, CDR2 SYDVKM. The CDR3 is 13 residues long. CDR3 DNA sequence: TGTGCCAGCAGTCCTGCGGCGGGGTACGAGCAGTACGTC. This encodes CASSPAAGYEQYV.

This clonotype came up many times. This chain connects TRBV5-1 to TRBJ2-3, with D hard to call. The germline CDR1 and CDR2 sequences are SGHRS and YFSETQ. The V and J ends lost 7 bases and 2 bases respectively, with 14 bases between them. The CDR3 contains 14 residues. CDR3 bases: TGCGCCAGCGGGGATCGGGCCCTCACAGATACGCAGTATTTT. Amino acid sequence: CASGDRALTDTQYF.